Following are 10 T cell receptor beta chains from one sample sequenced in a study of neurological immune-mediated disorders. Each CDR3 protein is one row after TCRdb ran MiXCR on the 5' RACE reads. This sample has 55,000 or so distinct CDR3 sequences; 4% to 5.5% occur once, and the top ten carry 2.9%. Sequencing input: PBMCs. These receptors originate from a man aged 45-65 years with multiple sclerosis.

This clonotype was detected ten times or more. The chain's CDR3 is CASRGFEGTEAFF. CDR3 nucleotide sequence: TGCGCCAGCAGGGGCTTCGAGGGAACTGAAGCTTTCTTT. The chain is built from TRBV5-1 and TRBJ1-1; D not certain. V lost 5 bases, J lost 5 bases, and 13 bases lay in between. Germline V lookup: CDR1 SGHRS, CDR2 YFSETQ. The CDR3 runs to 13 residues.

The chain recombines TRBV5-1 with TRBJ2-3, with D unresolved. Germline V lookup: CDR1 SGHRS, CDR2 YFSETQ. Deletions cut 0 bases from V and 0 bases from J, with 8 bases between. The CDR3 length is 15 residues. The chain's CDR3 is CASSLGGISTDTQYF. CDR3 DNA: TGCGCCAGCAGCTTGGGTGGAATTAGCACAGATACGCAGTATTTT.

This clonotype came up many times. The genes are TRBV12-3 or TRBV12-4 and TRBJ1-1; unclear D gene. This CDR3 is 13 amino acids long. Trimming stripped 2 bases from V and 1 base from J, with 5 bases between. The DNA for the CDR3 is TGTGCCAGCAGTTTAAACAGGAACACTGAAGCTTTCTTT. Amino acid sequence: CASSLNRNTEAFF.

This clonotype was picked up a small number of times. V and J are TRBV5-1 and TRBJ1-2; 8 bases match TRBD1. V lost 3 bases and J lost 6; bases outside the gene matches: 7. The germline V gene has CDR1 SGHRS and CDR2 YFSETQ. There are 14 residues in the CDR3. CDR3 nucleotides: TGCGCCAGCAGCTCGGACAGGGCTGGGGATGGCTACACCTTC. Amino acid sequence: CASSSDRAGDGYTF.

There are many counts of this clonotype. The chain joins TRBV11-2 to TRBJ2-2; D might be TRBD2 (5 bases). CDR3 length: 14 amino acids. V lost 6 bases and J 5 bases, leaving 13 bases between the germline ends. CDR1 SGHAT and CDR2 FQNNGV come from the germline V gene. The CDR3 nucleotides are TGTGCCAGCAGTCTTCTCGGCGGGACCGGGGAGCTGTTTTTT. Translating gives CASSLLGGTGELFF.

The chain has TRBV6-6 and TRBJ2-7; D might be TRBD2 (6 bases). CDR3 length equals 13 residues. The V end lost 8 bases, the J end lost 0 bases, and 11 bases lay between the germline ends. Germline CDR1 MNHNY, CDR2 SVGAGI (reference sequence). The CDR3 sequence is CASGLALSYEQYF. CDR3 DNA sequence: TGTGCCAGCGGGCTAGCGCTCTCCTACGAGCAGTACTTC.

This clonotype was observed many times. J is TRBJ2-3 and V is TRBV29-1, with D tentatively TRBD2 (5 bases). The CDR3 length is 14 residues. Trimming cost V 5 bases and J 3 bases, with 15 bases left between them. The germline V gene encodes CDR1 SQVTM and CDR2 ANQGSEA. Here the CDR3 DNA reads TGCAGCGTTCGGAGGACGTCTTTTACAGATACGCAGTATTTT. It translates to CSVRRTSFTDTQYF.

This clonotype occurred many times. The genes are TRBV27 and TRBJ2-7; D is possibly TRBD1 (6 bases). V was trimmed by 2 bases and J by 6 bases, leaving 11 bases between them. CDR1 MNHEY and CDR2 SMNVEV come from the germline V gene (reference sequence). This CDR3 contains 13 residues. The CDR3 region is CASSLMAGVEQYF. DNA of the CDR3: TGTGCCAGCAGTTTAATGGCAGGGGTCGAGCAGTACTTC.

The V gene is TRBV5-1, the J gene TRBJ2-7, with 7 bases fitting TRBD1. The CDR3 length is 16 residues. The germline V gene encodes CDR1 SGHRS and CDR2 YFSETQ. V gave up 0 bases and J gave up 0 bases; unmatched junction bases: 6. The CDR3 sequence is CASSLEWGTVSYEQYF. The CDR3 DNA follows: TGCGCCAGCAGCTTGGAGTGGGGGACAGTCTCCTACGAGCAGTACTTC.

In this sample, this clonotype turned up many times. V gene TRBV5-1 combines with J gene TRBJ2-5, with TRBD2 matching over 9 bases. Trimming cost V 4 bases and J 4 bases; bases outside gene matches: 11. The CDR3 is made up of 16 amino acids. Germline V CDR1 and CDR2: SGHRS, YFSETQ. CDR3 loop: CASSVTVGLALETQYF. The CDR3 region has the DNA TGCGCCAGCAGCGTGACTGTGGGACTAGCTTTAGAGACCCAGTACTTC.